This TCR beta chain was identified in a study of shared clonotypes between healthy human individuals. From germline, CDR1 is LNHDA and CDR2 SQIVND (reference sequence). There are 15 residues in the CDR3. Trimming removed 3 bases from V and 4 bases from J, with 15 bases in between. Clones were read by immunoSEQ multiplex PCR, and TCRdb kept only the in-frame ones, dropping some. Of 1.5 million to 2.5 million clones listed, about 95% are singletons. Naive CD8 populations comprised CD45RO-negative cells positively selected for CCR7, excluding terminally differentiated effector memory CD45RA+ cells. The chain couples TRBV19 to TRBJ1-2; D not certain. The sequencing sample was made of naive CD8+ T cells sorted from blood. The receptor's source is a man between 18 and 35 years old in good health. CDR3 sequence reads: CASSIYEETAYGYTF. CDR3 in DNA: TGTGCCAGTAGTATTTACGAGGAGACCGCCTATGGCTACACCTTC.